Listed here is a single T cell receptor beta chain. Its antigen is as yet unknown. These data are taken from a study of T cells after yellow fever vaccination. The study, taken as a whole, reports: Post-booster repertoires contained most primary-vaccination clones again (around 97% CD4, about 88% CD8). Clonotypes shared by both compartments, CD4 and CD8, made up a small share.

For TCR, cDNA came from 5'RACE template switching, which added a universal primer site and UMIs. TCRdb fed the 5' RACE reads into MiXCR, producing one record per CDR3 protein. The sample includes 140,000 to 150,000 distinct CDR3 sequences, 6.6% of them seen just once. The CDR3 loop spans 16 amino acids. Per germline, CDR1 SGHTS and CDR2 YDEGEE. V was pared by 4 bases and J by 8 bases, with 9 bases of the junction left unmatched. V and J are TRBV5-8 and TRBJ2-3, with TRBD2 matching 14 bases. This receptor was obtained from a man under 40 who received the YFV17D yellow fever vaccine. The specimen comprised CD4+ T cells sorted from PBMCs, sampled 10 days after the yellow fever booster vaccination. The CDR3 loop is CASSMGLAGVVGTQYF. In DNA form, the CDR3 reads TGTGCCAGCAGCATGGGACTAGCGGGAGTTGTAGGTACGCAGTATTTT. The full variable domain, with the rest looked up from reference TRBV5-8 and TRBJ2-3, is EAGVTQSPTHLIKTRGQQATLRCSPISGHTSVYWYQQALGLGLQFLLWYDEGEERNRGNFPPRFSGRQFPNYSSELNVNALELEDSALYLCASSMGLAGVVGTQYFGPGTRLTVL.